These 7 T cell receptor beta chains came from one sample sequenced in a study of cytomegalovirus exposure and HLA in healthy donors. In the PCR, 60 Vbeta and 13 Jbeta primers were used. The data were produced by immunoSEQ multiplex PCR, yet TCRdb's version contains in-frame clones alone and is incomplete. The table includes approximately 190,000 clones, 10% to 15% detected once. Sequenced material: PBMCs. The receptors come from a man aged 45-65 years in good health and CMV-seropositive.

V is TRBV14 and J is TRBJ1-1; D gene unclear. This CDR3 spans 14 amino acids. V shed 2 bases and J shed 0 bases, with 7 bases lying between them. CDR1 is SGHDN, CDR2 FVKESK, per germline. This CDR3 is CASSQSSMNTEAFF. Written as DNA, the CDR3 is TGTGCCAGCAGCCAATCCAGTATGAACACTGAAGCTTTCTTT.

The chain is built from TRBV9 and TRBJ2-5; 12 nucleotides line up with TRBD2. This CDR3 is 14 amino acids long. The V segment lost 6 bases and the J segment 4 bases; nucleotides outside the gene matches: 4. Germline CDR1 SGDLS, CDR2 YYNGEE. The CDR3 spells CASTLGLAGETQYF. The DNA for the CDR3 is TGTGCCAGCACCCTGGGACTAGCGGGAGAGACCCAGTACTTC.

The chain employs TRBV5-4 and TRBJ1-6, with D possibly matching TRBD1 (5 bases). V was pared by 2 bases and J by 9 bases, with 12 bases between. The CDR3 sequence is 14 residues long. Germline loops: CDR1 SGHNT, CDR2 YYREEE (reference sequence). The CDR3 spells CASSFGGIGSPLHF. The CDR3 DNA reads TGTGCCAGCAGCTTCGGGGGAATTGGTTCACCCCTCCACTTT.

This sequence joins TRBV2 and TRBJ2-5; D unclear. Deletions cut 7 bases from V and 2 bases from J, with 5 bases between. Germline V gene data show CDR1 as SNHLY and CDR2 as FYNNEI. This CDR3 has 11 residues. CDR3 region: CASKQQETQYF. In DNA form, the CDR3 reads TGTGCCAGCAAACAACAAGAGACCCAGTACTTC.

This clone turned up a few times. This chain joins TRBV28 and TRBJ1-4; a weak D match, TRBD1 (5 bases). Germline V gene sequence: CDR1 MDHEN, CDR2 SYDVKM. The V end was cut by 5 bases, the J end by 6 bases, with 13 bases between. The CDR3 extends over 14 amino acids. The CDR3 DNA sequence: TGTGCCAGCAGTCCCGGGGGGAGATATGAAAAACTGTTTTTT. This translates into CASSPGGRYEKLFF. The full variable domain, its missing parts supplied by reference TRBV28 and TRBJ1-4, is DVKVTQSSRYLVKRTGEKVFLECVQDMDHENMFWYRQDPGLGLRLIYFSYDVKMKEKGDIPEGYSVSREKKERFSLILESASTNQTSMYLCASSPGGRYEKLFFGSGTQLSVL.

This clone turned up a few times. This chain uses TRBV6-6 with TRBJ2-3; 8 nucleotides align to TRBD1. CDR1 is MNHNY and CDR2 is SVGAGI in the germline V gene (reference sequence). This CDR3 spans 14 amino acids. With 5 bases clipped from V and 3 bases from J, the junction kept 4 bases outside the gene matches. The CDR3 protein is CASSTWTGTDTQYF. CDR3 bases: TGTGCCAGCAGTACCTGGACAGGGACAGATACGCAGTATTTT.

This clone occurred a few times. The gene calls are TRBV7-2 and TRBJ2-2; TRBD2 matches 11 bases. The length of the CDR3 is 15 residues. Germline CDR1 SGHTA, CDR2 FQGNSA. V dropped 5 bases and J dropped 5; count of bases not matched to a gene: 4. The DNA for the CDR3 is TGTGCCAGCAGCAACATAGCGGGGGGGACCGGGGAGCTGTTTTTT. Protein: CASSNIAGGTGELFF.